Below are 20 T cell receptor beta chains sequenced from a single sample in a study of blood T cells in healthy people across ages. Using a J-beta primer mix together with a sample-barcoded 5' primer, a second PCR was run for roughly 7 to 11 cycles. MiXCR, run by TCRdb on the 5' RACE reads, gives a single entry per CDR3 protein. This repertoire shows about 780,000 distinct CDR3 sequences, about 47% found once; its top ten account for 15% to 20%. The sequenced sample was blood. The receptors shown here come from a man at least 80 years old in good health.

This clonotype was seen more than once but under ten times. The chain is built from TRBV20-1 and TRBJ2-3; D ambiguous. The CDR3 loop spans 13 amino acids. Germline V CDR1 and CDR2: DFQATT, SNEGSKA (reference sequence). The V end was cut by 6 bases, the J end by 1 base, with 11 bases between. Here the CDR3 reads CSATDGGTDTQYF. DNA for the CDR3: TGCAGTGCCACGGACGGAGGCACAGATACGCAGTATTTT.

This chain connects TRBV14 to TRBJ2-5, with 7 bases lining up with TRBD1. Germline CDR1 SGHDN, CDR2 FVKESK. V gave up 2 bases and J gave up 5 bases; unmatched junction bases: 8. The CDR3 length is 15 residues. CDR3 DNA sequence: TGTGCCAGCAGCCAATTTGACAGGGTGAGGGAGACCCAGTACTTC. It encodes CASSQFDRVRETQYF.

This clonotype has at least ten counts. This chain uses TRBV7-2 with TRBJ2-3, with D unclear. Trimming took 1 base from V and 0 from J, leaving 11 bases between them. CDR1 and CDR2 from the germline V gene are SGHTA and FQGNSA. The CDR3 extends over 16 amino acids. The CDR3 DNA follows: TGTGCCAGCAGCTTAGATTACGCAGCTAGCACAGATACGCAGTATTTT. Translating it yields CASSLDYAASTDTQYF.

A few counts support this clonotype. The chain couples TRBV2 to TRBJ1-1, with a possible D match to TRBD1 (6 bases). Germline V gene lookup returns CDR1 SNHLY and CDR2 FYNNEI. V lost 10 bases, J lost 1 base, and 13 bases lay in between. The CDR3 covers 13 residues. The CDR3 spells CATLGGRNTEAFF. In DNA form, the CDR3 reads TGTGCCACCTTAGGGGGGCGGAACACTGAAGCTTTCTTT.

The V call is TRBV20-1, the J call TRBJ2-1; 10 bases are a match to TRBD1. V was pared by 2 bases and J by 9 bases, with 22 bases of the junction left unmatched. The CDR3 spans 19 residues. Germline-derived CDR1 and CDR2 are DFQATT and SNEGSKA (reference sequence). The CDR3 loop is CSARSGDRGGRAGVLEQFF. CDR3 in DNA: TGCAGTGCTAGATCGGGGGACAGGGGCGGTCGAGCGGGAGTTCTTGAGCAGTTCTTC.

The chain employs TRBV7-2 and TRBJ1-5, with TRBD1 as a possible D gene (5 bases). Deletions cut 5 bases from V and 4 bases from J, with 15 bases between. The CDR3 extends over 15 amino acids. The germline V gene has CDR1 SGHTA and CDR2 FQGNSA. The CDR3, as DNA: TGTGCCAGCAGCGGAGAGGCCCAGGGAAATCAGCCCCAGCATTTT. It translates to CASSGEAQGNQPQHF.

The CDR3 loop is CAISESKWEQYF. DNA of the CDR3: TGTGCCATCAGTGAGTCAAAGTGGGAGCAGTACTTC. The chain carries TRBV10-3 and TRBJ2-5, with D possibly matching TRBD2 (5 bases). CDR1 and CDR2 from the germline V gene are ENHRY and SYGVKD. CDR3 size: 12 residues. V lost 0 bases to trimming and J lost 11 bases, with 10 bases between them.

This clonotype has only a few counts. This chain links TRBV9 with TRBJ1-4; D may be TRBD1 (5 bases). V was cut by 3 bases and J by 4 bases, with 13 bases left in between. Germline CDR1 reads SGDLS; CDR2 reads YYNGEE. This CDR3 has 15 amino acids. The CDR3 sequence is CASSGSGTLNEKLFF. The CDR3 bases are TGTGCCAGCAGCGGATCCGGGACCCTTAATGAAAAACTGTTTTTT.

This clonotype was seen repeatedly, ten times or more. The V and J genes are TRBV5-1 and TRBJ2-1; D uncertain. CDR3 length: 15 residues. Germline V gene data show CDR1 as SGHRS and CDR2 as YFSETQ. Trimming cost V 0 bases and J 5 bases, with 12 bases left between them. CDR3 DNA sequence: TGCGCCAGCAGCTTGGTCTTGGGCCGCAACAATGAGCAGTTCTTC. Its translation is CASSLVLGRNNEQFF.

Regarding this clonotype: The junction and the germline gene differ at one end; a read error may be behind it. The chain has TRBV9 and TRBJ2-2; D remains ambiguous. This CDR3 region has 15 residues. Germline assignment: CDR1 SGDLS and CDR2 YYNGEE. CDR3 DNA: TGTGCCAGCGGCGTCGAGGACCATCTGGCTGGGGAGCTGTTTTTT. This sequence encodes CASGVEDHLAGELFF.

The chain uses TRBV12-3 or TRBV12-4 and TRBJ2-1; 11 bases match TRBD2. The CDR3 has 14 residues. Losses at the gene ends were 6 bases for V and 9 bases for J; bases not matched to a gene: 7. This CDR3 is CASRASGRRGEQFF. CDR3 sequence (DNA): TGTGCCAGCAGGGCTAGCGGGAGGAGGGGTGAGCAGTTCTTC.

This chain connects TRBV12-3 or TRBV12-4 to TRBJ2-7; tentative D call: TRBD2 (6 bases). The V end lost 6 bases, the J end lost 0 bases, and 15 bases lay between the germline ends. The CDR3 length is 15 residues. CDR3 DNA: TGTGCCAGCAGCCGTGTCGCGGGGAGCTCCTACGAGCAGTACTTC. It is translated as CASSRVAGSSYEQYF.

Worth noting for this clonotype: One end of the junction does not line up with germline, which may come from a read error. V usage is TRBV7-2 and J usage is TRBJ2-7; TRBD2 is a possible D gene (5 bases). CDR3 length: 13 amino acids. Germline V lookup: CDR1 SGHTA, CDR2 FQGNSA. The CDR3 sequence is CPSSLGTQGGQYF. The CDR3 nucleotides are TGTCCCAGCAGCTTAGGCACCCAAGGAGGGCAGTACTTC. The complete variable domain, with remaining parts taken from reference TRBV7-2 and TRBJ2-7, reads GAGVSQSPSNKVTEKGKDVELRCDPISGHTALYWYRQSLGQGLEFLIYFQGNSAPDKSGLPSDRFSAERTGGSVSTLTIQRTQQEDSAVYLCPSSLGTQGGQYFGPGTRLTVT.

This clonotype was detected a few times. The chain joins TRBV20-1 to TRBJ2-3; 10 positions agree with TRBD2. CDR3 size: 15 residues. V shed 7 bases and J 6 bases; nucleotides not matched to a gene: 13. Per germline, CDR1 DFQATT and CDR2 SNEGSKA (reference sequence). CDR3 loop: CSVPGLASAQDTQYF. The CDR3, as DNA: TGCAGTGTTCCGGGACTAGCGTCAGCCCAGGATACGCAGTATTTT.

Comments on this clonotype: Mismatch with germline at one junction end may stem from a read error. The chain combines TRBV2 with TRBJ2-7; 7 nucleotides align to TRBD2. Germline V CDR1 and CDR2: SNHLY, FYNNEI. The CDR3 extends over 11 amino acids. CDR3 loop: CGSGDSYEQYF. Written as DNA, the CDR3 is TGTGGCAGCGGGGACTCCTACGAGCAGTACTTC.

This clonotype occurred a few times. The V gene is TRBV4-2, the J gene TRBJ1-5; no definite D call. Germline assignment: CDR1 LGHNA and CDR2 YNFKEQ. V dropped 4 bases and J dropped 4 bases, with 11 bases sitting between them. This CDR3 is 14 amino acids long. As DNA, the CDR3 is TGTGCCAGCAGCCCAAGGACGGGGAATCAGCCCCAGCATTTT. This encodes CASSPRTGNQPQHF.

As to this clonotype: A junction end diverges from the germline sequence, so it may reflect a read error. The V gene is TRBV4-1, the J gene TRBJ2-1, with 8 bases aligning to TRBD1. Germline CDR1 and CDR2: MGHRA and YSYEKL. The CDR3 runs to 18 residues. CDR3 DNA: TGCGCCAGCAGCCAAGATTTCGCAGGGGGCATCACCTACAATAAGCAGTTCTTC. Amino acid sequence: CASSQDFAGGITYNKQFF.

The sample holds one count of this clonotype. This CDR3 is CASSLSPQGMRGYTF. As DNA, the CDR3 is TGTGCCAGCAGCTTGTCGCCCCAGGGGATGAGGGGCTACACCTTC. The chain has TRBV5-6 and TRBJ1-2; D possibly corresponds to TRBD1 (6 bases). V was pared by 1 base and J by 8 bases, with 18 bases between. Germline CDR1 reads SGHDT; CDR2 reads YYEEEE. This CDR3 has 15 residues.

This clonotype occurred a few times. This chain uses TRBV5-1 with TRBJ2-1; D is tentatively TRBD1 or TRBD2 (6 bases each). Germline CDR1 SGHRS, CDR2 YFSETQ. Trimming removed 2 bases from V and 8 bases from J, with 17 bases in between. This CDR3 contains 15 residues. The CDR3 DNA sequence: TGCGCCAGCAGCTTCCGGGGGCTTACAAGCGATGAGCAGTTCTTC. Amino acids: CASSFRGLTSDEQFF. Full variable domain (remainder filled in from reference TRBV5-1 and TRBJ2-1): KAGVTQTPRYLIKTRGQQVTLSCSPISGHRSVSWYQQTPGQGLQFLFEYFSETQRNKGNFPGRFSGRQFSNSRSEMNVSTLELGDSALYLCASSFRGLTSDEQFFGPGTRLTVL.

This clonotype showed up just a few times. The chain links TRBV4-1 to TRBJ2-7; TRBD2 is a possible D gene (6 bases). The length of the CDR3 is 13 residues. The germline gives CDR1 MGHRA, CDR2 YSYEKL. V was clipped by 5 bases and J by 1 base, with 9 bases between them. For the CDR3, the DNA is TGCGCCAGCAGCTTAGCGGAGTCCTACGAGCAGTACTTC. Amino acids: CASSLAESYEQYF.